Each of the 8 T cell receptor beta chains below was sequenced from the same sample in a study of T cells in tuberculosis. Assay: immunoSEQ multiplex PCR; the TCRdb copy retains only in-frame clones and omits some. The table lists about 43,000 clones, around 95% of them singletons. The sample was PBMCs. These receptors were obtained from a donor aged 5 to 30 with latent tuberculosis or without tuberculosis infection.

The chain has TRBV5-1 and TRBJ1-6; D perhaps matches TRBD1 (5 bases). Per germline, CDR1 SGHRS and CDR2 YFSETQ. The V end was cut by 4 bases, the J end by 8 bases, with 16 bases between. CDR3 size: 15 residues. The CDR3 region is CASSRGVVGDSPLHF. In DNA, the CDR3 is TGCGCCAGCAGCCGGGGGGTAGTAGGAGATTCACCCCTCCACTTT.

J is TRBJ1-2 and V is TRBV4-1; D is perhaps TRBD1 (5 bases). Trimming took off 0 bases at V and 3 bases at J, with 14 bases between the two ends. Germline lookup yields CDR1 MGHRA and CDR2 YSYEKL. CDR3 size: 16 residues. The CDR3 loop reads CASSQDAGRAHYGYTF. The CDR3 region has the DNA TGCGCCAGCAGCCAAGATGCCGGCAGGGCCCACTATGGCTACACCTTC.

The V and J genes are TRBV7-9 and TRBJ2-7, with 11 bases lining up with TRBD1. CDR3 length: 15 residues. J was trimmed by 4 bases and V by 5 bases; bases with no gene match: 7. Germline CDR1 is SEHNR and CDR2 is FQNEAQ (reference sequence). The CDR3 protein is CASSLLDRGPYEQYF. The CDR3 bases are TGTGCCAGCAGCCTCCTGGACAGGGGGCCTTACGAGCAGTACTTC. The variable domain in full, completed from reference TRBV7-9 and TRBJ2-7, reads DTGVSQNPRHKITKRGQNVTFRCDPISEHNRLYWYRQTLGQGPEFLTYFQNEAQLEKSRLLSDRFSAERPKGSFSTLEIQRTEQGDSAMYLCASSLLDRGPYEQYFGPGTRLTVT.

The chain links TRBV11-2 to TRBJ1-3; a weak D match, TRBD1 (5 bases). Germline CDR1 and CDR2: SGHAT and FQNNGV. The CDR3 sequence is 16 residues long. Trimming stripped 6 bases from V and 0 bases from J, with 15 bases between. The CDR3 nucleotides read TGTGCCAGCAGACAGACAGCTATATTCTCTGGAAACACCATATATTTT. Its translation: CASRQTAIFSGNTIYF.

The sample holds one count of this clone. The chain links TRBV18 to TRBJ1-5; D is possibly TRBD1 (6 bases). Germline V gives CDR1 KGHSH, CDR2 LQKENI. The V end lost 4 bases, the J end lost 7 bases, and 17 bases lay between the germline ends. The CDR3 totals 15 residues. For the CDR3, the DNA is TGTGCCAGCTCACAAAGCCCAACAGGGCCACAGCCCCAGCATTTT. It is translated as CASSQSPTGPQPQHF. Combining the CDR3 with reference TRBV18 and TRBJ1-5 gives the whole variable domain NAGVMQNPRHLVRRRGQEARLRCSPMKGHSHVYWYRQLPEEGLKFMVYLQKENIIDESGMPKERFSAEFPKEGPSILRIQQVVRGDSAAYFCASSQSPTGPQPQHFGDGTRLSIL.

This chain links TRBV25-1 with TRBJ1-1; 8 nucleotides match TRBD1. The V and J ends lost 4 bases and 1 base, in that order; junction bases with no gene match: 5. Germline V gene sequence: CDR1 MGHDK, CDR2 SYGVNS. The CDR3 spans 15 residues. CDR3 coding DNA: TGTGCCAGCAGTGTCACGGGACAGGCGAACACTGAAGCTTTCTTT. Its protein is CASSVTGQANTEAFF.

The gene calls are TRBV5-5 and TRBJ1-2, with TRBD1 matching over 9 bases. The CDR3 runs to 15 residues. CDR1 is SGHKS, CDR2 YYEKEE, per germline (reference sequence). J lost 3 bases, V lost 1 base, and 4 bases had no gene match. The CDR3 DNA reads as TGTGCCAGCAGCTTGCGGACAGGGGACTACTATGGCTACACCTTC. It translates to CASSLRTGDYYGYTF.

V is TRBV6-1 and J is TRBJ2-7, with D perhaps matching TRBD2 (5 bases). The CDR3 contains 13 residues. V dropped 7 bases and J dropped 3 bases, with 13 bases sitting between them. Germline V CDR1 and CDR2: MNHNS, SASEGT. CDR3 region: CASNKGRDYEQYF. CDR3 coding DNA: TGTGCCAGCAACAAAGGACGGGACTACGAGCAGTACTTC.